A selection of T cell receptor beta chains follows, all from one sample in a study of T cell repertoires in cytomegalovirus infection. Each CDR3 protein gets one entry after TCRdb re-called the reads with MiXCR. The data hold some 700,000 distinct CDR3 sequences, with around 32% observed a single time. Which antigens these TCRs recognize remains unknown. Sample: cultured PBMCs, taken from culture after CMV antigen stimulation. These receptors all stem from a human donor in good health (CMV status not recorded). Some clones in this sample may be carry-over from other donors' samples. The conserved cysteine and the conserved F or W are not part of the CDR3 here.

>11|TRBV10-3|TRBJ1-1
AIRGSMNTEAF
>11|TRBV7-6|TRBJ1-2
ASSLPGANGYT
>13|TRBV12-3/TRBV12-4|TRBJ2-5
ASSSASGRGETQY
>13|TRBV7-9|TRBJ1-3
ASSPRIGSGNTIY
>13|TRBV7-9|TRBJ2-3
ASSYPSGGTDTQY
>12|TRBV19|TRBJ1-6
ASTPDRGYSPLH
>13|TRBV7-2|TRBJ2-7
ASSFKTSGSYEQY
>10|TRBV12-3/TRBV12-4|TRBJ1-1
ASSPRVVQTF
>12|TRBV20-1|TRBJ1-6
SDLRQGRDSPLH
>11|TRBV20-1|TRBJ1-1
SARTGLNTEAF
>13|TRBV27|TRBJ1-2
ASSPGPGANYGYT
>15|TRBV20-1|TRBJ2-3
SARGLAGDPFTDTQY
>13|TRBV4-1|TRBJ2-4
ASSPGARAKNIQY
>11|TRBV12-3/TRBV12-4|TRBJ1-2
ASSLPQGDGYT
>14|TRBV7-2|TRBJ1-2
ASSSRTGQRAGGYT
>15|TRBV27|TRBJ2-1
ASKMTSDGRTYNEQF
>12|TRBV2|TRBJ1-3
ASSEEASGNTIY
>12|TRBV7-8|TRBJ2-5
ASSLDPRKETQY
>15|TRBV6-2/TRBV6-3|TRBJ2-5
ASSYTLDRGRLETQY
>13|TRBV7-9|TRBJ2-7
ASSAPWSGWDEQY
>11|TRBV19|TRBJ1-5
ASKIHSNQPQH
>14|TRBV11-2|TRBJ1-3
ASSPLPAISGNTIY
>12|TRBV12-3/TRBV12-4|TRBJ1-3
ASSPRTGENTIY
>11|TRBV7-2|TRBJ2-1
ASSLAREAEQF
>11|TRBV6-2/TRBV6-3|TRBJ2-7
ASSYRVPDEQY
>13|TRBV5-4|TRBJ1-1
ASSLGSGWGTEAF
>12|TRBV5-4|TRBJ2-1
ASSAGTGLNEQF
>12|TRBV7-2|TRBJ1-1
ASSPGPPDTEAF
>12|TRBV5-4|TRBJ2-4
ASSKREAKNIQY
>11|TRBV7-2|TRBJ2-7
ASSPTGMDEQY
>13|TRBV7-9|TRBJ1-3
ASRTTGSDGNTIY
>11|TRBV12-3/TRBV12-4|TRBJ1-1
ALRGGDHPEAF
>13|TRBV7-2|TRBJ1-6
ASDPGGPYNSPLH
>13|TRBV20-1|TRBJ2-1
SAGTSGRGNNEQF
>13|TRBV11-3|TRBJ2-1
ASSPGLGVTNEQF
>11|TRBV6-2/TRBV6-3|TRBJ2-7
ASSYGRIDEQY
>12|TRBV6-5|TRBJ1-2
ASTRTGRTSGYT
>13|TRBV7-9|TRBJ1-2
ASSSLGQGGDGYT
>14|TRBV9|TRBJ2-3
ASSVGRAGFTDTQY
>11|TRBV2|TRBJ1-1
ASSDQGITEAF
>12|TRBV7-2|TRBJ2-7
ASSPSGIRYEQY
>13|TRBV11-1|TRBJ1-1
ASTISGTRNTEAF
>16|TRBV28|TRBJ2-5
ASSLPRRDYTAYETQY
>13|TRBV20-1|TRBJ2-1
SARDGGFSENEQF
>18|TRBV7-8|TRBJ2-1
ASSLTPGTSGVSSYNEQF